This paragraph covers one T cell receptor (beta chain) sequence. Its antigen is not identified. The sample comes from a study of PD-1 blockade in classical Hodgkin lymphoma. The study, taken as a whole, reports: It was among complete responders that baseline diversity resembled that of newly diagnosed patients.

This table comes from immunoSEQ multiplex PCR, and its TCRdb copy is limited to in-frame clones, with some not included. The sample contains some 150,000 clones, 78% of which appear only once. Autologous stem cell transplantation was followed by relapse in every patient, and brentuximab vedotin exposure varied. The TCR sequence derives from a human donor with classical Hodgkin lymphoma. Sequences were derived from peripheral blood mononuclear cells (PBMCs), sampled before the second cycle of nivolumab.

For the CDR3, the DNA is TGCGCCAGCAGCCTAGACACGGCCGGAGCTGAAGCTTTCTTT. Translating gives CASSLDTAGAEAFF. The chain uses TRBV5-1 and TRBJ1-1; D is ambiguous. Trimming shortened V by 4 bases and J by 6 bases, and 16 bases separated the two germline ends. The CDR3 is made up of 14 amino acids. Germline assignment: CDR1 SGHRS and CDR2 YFSETQ.